This entry describes one T cell receptor beta chain. Those patients with uncontrolled infection, other autoimmune disease, pregnancy or lactation were excluded. Source material for PBMCs was 10 ml fresh peripheral blood. The data derive from a study of T cells in Graves' hyperthyroidism and ophthalmopathy. Study at large: Blood from the periphery was taken at initial diagnosis, before any treatment.

Authors of the study amplified TCR beta CDR3 regions from RNA transcripts. HTBI primers were used for first-round RT-PCR of the TCR CDR3. TCRdb re-called the multiplex PCR reads with MiXCR, one entry per CDR3 protein. This sample has approximately 400,000 distinct CDR3 sequences, with roughly 15% found just once. This receptor was taken from a woman between 25 and 40 years old with Graves' ophthalmopathy. Source material: blood.

The CDR3 bases are TGCAGCGTTGAAGGGACTAGCGGAATCTACGAGCAGTACTTC. This codes for CSVEGTSGIYEQYF. The J gene is TRBJ2-7, the V gene TRBV29-1; 10 bases are a match to TRBD2. CDR1 SQVTM and CDR2 ANQGSEA come from the germline V gene. This CDR3 has 14 amino acids. The V segment lost 1 base and the J segment 3 bases; nucleotides outside the gene matches: 3.